The T cell receptor beta chain described here comes from a study of T cell clones after liver transplantation. Study-level information: Liver transplant recipients had immunosuppression withdrawal attempted within 2 years. TCRbeta sequencing after a pre-transplant mixed lymphocyte reaction identified graft-donor-reactive clones, later tracked in post-transplant blood. Three of eight recipients were HCV-positive; others had non-autoimmune, non-viral indications. General study points: Compared with third party-reactive sequences, donor-reactive ones declined more, independent of withdrawal success.

Sequenced by immunoSEQ multiplex PCR; TCRdb stores in-frame clones only, minus some. Here the sample spans roughly 10,000 clones, around 80% being singletons. V was clipped by 5 bases and J by 0 bases; unmatched bases: 4. There are 15 residues in the CDR3. Germline V gene lookup returns CDR1 LGHNA and CDR2 YNFKEQ. In regard to this clone: What it recognizes is unknown.

The TCR was taken from a human patient who received a liver transplant. T cells may partly derive from the graft donor. The specimen was CD8+ T cells from blood, collected at the 22-month timepoint. This chain uses TRBV4-2 with TRBJ2-3; 8 bases agree with TRBD2. The CDR3 DNA reads as TGTGCCAGCAGCGTCGGGGGGGAGAGCACAGATACGCAGTATTTT. Its protein is CASSVGGESTDTQYF.